This T cell receptor beta chain emerged from a study of shared clonotypes between healthy human individuals. Background on the study: There were three CD4 naive, three CD4 memory, two CD8 naive and one CD8 memory plates per donor. Findings and caveats of the study: The expectation was that sequencing depth would affect clonotype sharing among donors. Sorted-subset sequencing, rarefaction showed, was incomplete despite large depth.

Naive CD8 cells were CD45RO-negative, positively selected for CCR7, excluding terminally differentiated effector memory CD45RA+ cells. V was trimmed by 0 bases and J by 6 bases, leaving 14 bases between them. This CDR3 has 15 residues. Germline V lookup: CDR1 MGHRA, CDR2 YSYEKL. The count of this clone is one. Its antigen is unknown. Repertoires were generated with immunoSEQ multiplex PCR, while TCRdb's copy carries only in-frame clones and drops some. The sample yields 800,000 to 950,000 clones, around 96% seen once. Sequenced material: naive CD8+ T cells sorted from blood. The rearrangement links TRBV4-1 to TRBJ1-2; tentative D call: TRBD1 (6 bases). This TCR was sampled from a man aged 25 to 45 in good health. For the CDR3, the DNA is TGCGCCAGCAGCCAAGATTTACGGACAGTTAATGGCTACACCTTC. It codes for CASSQDLRTVNGYTF.